A single TCR beta chain is shown here with its context. Its target is not known. The CDR3 is 14 amino acids. J lost 5 bases, V lost 3 bases, and 6 bases had no gene match. Germline V gives CDR1 MGHRA, CDR2 YSYEKL. Researchers ran the PCR with 60 Vbeta and 13 Jbeta primers. The method was immunoSEQ multiplex PCR; TCRdb's version includes in-frame clones alone and lacks a portion of them. The sample holds approximately 100,000 clones; roughly 80% are singletons and the top ten take 2% to 3%. The data were taken from a study of cytomegalovirus exposure and HLA in healthy donors. General study findings and limits: In vitro work confirmed that a few CMV-associated chains recognize CMV antigens.

The V call is TRBV4-1, the J call TRBJ2-7; 8 bases map to TRBD1. The sequence was obtained from a man aged 35-49 years in good health and CMV-seronegative. Material: PBMCs. The CDR3 DNA reads TGCGCCAGCAGCCACTTGACAGGGGAAGACGAGCAGTACTTC. It yields the protein CASSHLTGEDEQYF.